Each of the 26 T cell receptor beta chains below was sequenced from the same sample in a study of blood T cell repertoires in COVID-19. Method: immunoSEQ multiplex PCR; TCRdb's copy keeps in-frame clones and lacks some. The repertoire includes 50,000 or so clones, about 84% of them detected once, and around 23% sits in the top ten. Material for sequencing was peripheral blood. The receptors were gathered from a woman of 80 years or more with acute or convalescent COVID-19.

This clone was recorded once. The chain recombines TRBV19 with TRBJ2-2; D possibly corresponds to TRBD2 (5 bases). This CDR3 is built from 12 residues. Germline V gene data show CDR1 as LNHDA and CDR2 as SQIVND (reference sequence). The V end was cut by 10 bases, the J end by 8 bases, with 14 bases between. The CDR3 DNA reads TGTGCCACTTGGGGTTGGAGGGGGGAGCTGTTTTTT. Translated: CATWGWRGELFF. Supplemented by reference TRBV19 and TRBJ2-2, the full variable domain reads DGGITQSPKYLFRKEGQNVTLSCEQNLNHDAMYWYRQDPGQGLRLIYYSQIVNDFQKGDIAEGYSVSREKKESFPLTVTSAQKNPTAFYLCATWGWRGELFFGEGSRLTVL.

The chain carries TRBV10-3 and TRBJ2-4; 10 bases are shared with TRBD1. The CDR3 length is 14 residues. The junction had 5 bases not matched to a gene; V was cut back by 7 bases and J by 5 bases. CDR1 is ENHRY and CDR2 is SYGVKD in the germline V gene. The CDR3 loop is CAIKSGTGENIQYF. The CDR3 DNA reads TGTGCCATCAAATCCGGGACAGGGGAAAACATTCAGTACTTC.

The chain couples TRBV7-8 to TRBJ2-1, with a weak D call TRBD2 (5 bases). Deletions cut 2 bases from V and 0 bases from J, with 14 bases between. CDR1 and CDR2 from the germline V gene are SGHVS and FQNEAQ. The CDR3 sequence is 17 residues long. The CDR3 spells CASSLWSSLSSYNEQFF. DNA for the CDR3: TGTGCCAGCAGCTTATGGTCTAGCCTAAGCTCCTACAATGAGCAGTTCTTC.

The chain recombines TRBV27 with TRBJ2-3; TRBD2 matches 11 bases. The CDR3 runs to 15 residues. V was clipped by 5 bases and J by 4 bases; unmatched bases: 5. Looked up from germline, CDR1 is MNHEY and CDR2 is SMNVEV (reference sequence). The CDR3 here is CASSLAGGGPDTQYF. The DNA for the CDR3 is TGTGCCAGCAGTCTAGCGGGGGGTGGTCCAGATACGCAGTATTTT.

The table lists this clone with a count of one. The CDR3 here is CASSRQKNQPQHF. Written as DNA, the CDR3 is TGTGCCAGCAGCCGACAGAAGAATCAGCCCCAGCATTTT. This rearrangement joins TRBV11-3 to TRBJ1-5; possible D gene TRBD1, 5 bases. Germline CDR1 SGHNT, CDR2 YENEEA. CDR3 length: 13 amino acids. The V end was cut by 5 bases, the J end by 4 bases, with 9 bases between.

The rearrangement uses TRBV4-2 and TRBJ2-1, with a possible D match to TRBD1 (6 bases). Germline CDR1 reads LGHNA; CDR2 reads YNFKEQ. There are 14 residues in the CDR3. Between the trimmed V and J ends, which lost 6 bases and 8 bases, there was a span of 17 bases. CDR3 in DNA: TGTGCCAGCAGAACATATGACAGGAGCTATGAGCAGTTCTTC. This sequence encodes CASRTYDRSYEQFF.

The rearrangement joins TRBV29-1 to TRBJ2-5, with 12 nucleotides matching TRBD2. CDR3 size: 15 residues. The V gene end was trimmed by 7 bases and the J gene end by 5 bases; junction bases not matched to a gene: 11. The germline CDR1 and CDR2 sequences are SQVTM and ANQGSEA. The CDR3 spells CSAPRLAGAGETQYF. CDR3 bases: TGCAGCGCCCCGCGACTAGCGGGAGCTGGTGAGACCCAGTACTTC.

The chain is built from TRBV12-5 and TRBJ2-5; D perhaps matches TRBD1 (6 bases). From germline, CDR1 is LGHNT and CDR2 FRNRAP. Trimming pared 5 bases from V and 2 bases from J, leaving 12 bases between. This CDR3 comprises 14 residues. As DNA, the CDR3 is TGTGCTAGTGGTCCGAGGACAGTACAAGAGACCCAGTACTTC. This sequence encodes CASGPRTVQETQYF.

The chain is built from TRBV11-3 and TRBJ2-5, with TRBD1 identical over 7 bases. This CDR3 region has 13 residues. V lost 4 bases, J lost 5 bases, and 4 bases stayed unmatched. Germline CDR1 SGHNT, CDR2 YENEEA. The DNA for the CDR3 is TGTGCCAGCAGCTCGACAGGGCGCGAGACCCAGTACTTC. Translation gives CASSSTGRETQYF.

This clone was counted only a few times. The chain uses TRBV2 and TRBJ1-3, with TRBD1 identical over 9 bases. The CDR3 is 15 amino acids. CDR1 is SNHLY and CDR2 is FYNNEI in the germline V gene. V was pared by 7 bases and J by 2 bases, with 6 bases of the junction left unmatched. This CDR3 is CASNRGQGPGNTIYF. The CDR3 DNA sequence: TGTGCCAGCAACCGGGGACAGGGTCCTGGAAACACCATATATTTT.

This clone has only a few counts. This chain uses TRBV3-1 (or the pseudogene TRBV3-2) with TRBJ1-2, with TRBD1 matching over 9 bases. The J segment lost 8 bases and the V segment lost 4 bases, leaving 2 bases of the junction unmatched. The CDR3 covers 12 residues. Germline CDR1 is LGHDT and CDR2 is YNNKEL (reference sequence). The CDR3 loop reads CASSRDREGYTF. The CDR3 DNA follows: TGTGCCAGCAGCCGGGACAGGGAAGGCTACACCTTC.

This clone was detected only once. This chain uses TRBV5-6 with TRBJ1-2; 9 nucleotides agree with TRBD1. This CDR3 is built from 13 residues. Germline values: CDR1 SGHDT, CDR2 YYEEEE. Losses at the gene ends were 4 bases for V and 6 bases for J; bases not matched to a gene: 4. The CDR3 loop reads CASSDTGGNGYTF. In nucleotides, the CDR3 is TGTGCCAGCAGCGACACAGGGGGCAATGGCTACACCTTC.

This chain connects TRBV10-3 to TRBJ1-2; 7 nucleotides align to TRBD1. V lost 0 bases, J lost 0 bases, and 22 bases stayed unmatched. Germline values: CDR1 ENHRY, CDR2 SYGVKD. The CDR3 contains 22 residues. CDR3 in DNA: TGTGCCATCAGTGAGTCTGAAAAGGGTGACGGGAGACAGGGAGTAGCTAACTATGGCTACACCTTC. It yields the protein CAISESEKGDGRQGVANYGYTF.

This rearrangement joins TRBV19 to TRBJ2-1; no reliable D call. With 5 bases removed from V and 10 bases from J, the gap between germline ends came to 12 bases. The CDR3 sequence is 12 residues long. Germline V CDR1 and CDR2: LNHDA, SQIVND (reference sequence). CDR3 nucleotide sequence: TGTGCCAGTAGTCCGATGCCAGGAGAGCAGTTCTTC. It is translated as CASSPMPGEQFF.

The V gene is TRBV5-1, the J gene TRBJ2-3; D may be TRBD1 (5 bases). This CDR3 has 13 residues. Trimming removed 6 bases at V and 3 bases at J, with 11 bases between. CDR1 SGHRS and CDR2 YFSETQ come from the germline V gene. This CDR3 reads CASTSGLTDTQYF. Written as DNA, the CDR3 is TGCGCCAGCACATCAGGGTTGACAGATACGCAGTATTTT.

The J gene is TRBJ2-4, the V gene TRBV5-1; 9 nucleotides match TRBD1. This CDR3 region has 16 residues. J lost 2 bases, V lost 4 bases, and 7 bases had no gene match. CDR1 is SGHRS and CDR2 is YFSETQ in the germline V gene. CDR3 loop: CASSLGQGRTKNIQYF. The CDR3 nucleotides are TGCGCCAGCAGCCTAGGACAGGGGAGGACCAAAAACATTCAGTACTTC. Filled out from reference TRBV5-1 and TRBJ2-4, the complete variable domain reads KAGVTQTPRYLIKTRGQQVTLSCSPISGHRSVSWYQQTPGQGLQFLFEYFSETQRNKGNFPGRFSGRQFSNSRSEMNVSTLELGDSALYLCASSLGQGRTKNIQYFGAGTRLSVL.

This clone appeared a few times. V and J are TRBV23-1 and TRBJ1-3, with D possibly TRBD1 on 5 matching bases. TRBV23-1 is recorded as an ORF, its role being uncertain. The CDR3 length is 17 residues. Trimming removed 3 bases from V and 4 bases from J, with 19 bases in between. The CDR3, as DNA: TGCGCCAGCAGTCAGACGCTCTGGGGACTCCTGGGAAACACCATATATTTT. Amino acids: CASSQTLWGLLGNTIYF.

J is TRBJ2-2 and V is TRBV7-2; 7 nucleotides match TRBD1. The V segment lost 3 bases and the J segment 4 bases; nucleotides outside the gene matches: 5. The CDR3 consists of 15 residues. Germline V gene data show CDR1 as SGHTA and CDR2 as FQGNSA. CDR3 in DNA: TGTGCCAGCAGCTTGAACCCAGGGGGCACCGGGGAGCTGTTTTTT. Translating gives CASSLNPGGTGELFF.

The chain uses TRBV19 and TRBJ2-5; 8 bases are shared with TRBD2. The CDR3 covers 14 residues. Germline V gene sequence: CDR1 LNHDA, CDR2 SQIVND (reference sequence). V was pared by 8 bases and J by 5 bases, with 10 bases of the junction left unmatched. As DNA, the CDR3 is TGTGCCAGTTCCGCGGGAGCGGGGGAGGAGACCCAGTACTTC. Protein product: CASSAGAGEETQYF.

V and J are TRBV7-9 and TRBJ2-3, with a tentative D call TRBD2 (5 bases). The germline V gene encodes CDR1 SEHNR and CDR2 FQNEAQ (reference sequence). The CDR3 runs to 16 residues. The V and J ends lost 1 base and 0 bases respectively, with 11 bases between them. As DNA, the CDR3 is TGTGCCAGCAGCTTAGGAGTCGGGATCAGCACAGATACGCAGTATTTT. It translates to CASSLGVGISTDTQYF.

The V gene is TRBV20-1, the J gene TRBJ1-2; the D gene is possibly TRBD1 (6 bases). Trimming pared 3 bases from V and 4 bases from J, leaving 12 bases between. There are 13 residues in the CDR3. Germline V gene data show CDR1 as DFQATT and CDR2 as SNEGSKA (reference sequence). The CDR3, as DNA: TGCAGTGCTAGTACAGGGTCTATCTATGGCTACACCTTC. It encodes CSASTGSIYGYTF.

The V and J genes are TRBV14 and TRBJ1-6; a weak D match, TRBD1 (6 bases). Germline CDR1 is SGHDN and CDR2 is FVKESK. The CDR3 consists of 13 residues. V shed 4 bases and J shed 9 bases, with 10 bases lying between them. This CDR3 reads CASSPTGPSPLHF. The CDR3 bases are TGTGCCAGCAGCCCTACAGGGCCTTCACCCCTCCACTTT.

The V call is TRBV7-8, the J call TRBJ1-2, with 8 nucleotides matching TRBD1. Germline V gene sequence: CDR1 SGHVS, CDR2 FQNEAQ. The CDR3 runs 13 residues. The V gene end was trimmed by 4 bases and the J gene end by 4 bases; junction bases not matched to a gene: 2. In DNA form, the CDR3 reads TGTGCCAGCAGCTCCACAGGGGGCTATGGCTACACCTTC. This gives the protein CASSSTGGYGYTF.

The chain is built from TRBV27 and TRBJ1-6; D gene uncertain. The CDR3 spans 15 residues. Germline values: CDR1 MNHEY, CDR2 SMNVEV (reference sequence). The V end lost 2 bases, the J end lost 5 bases, and 10 bases lay between the germline ends. The CDR3 DNA reads as TGTGCCAGCAGTTTAAAATGGCTCGATAATTCACCCCTCCACTTT. Translating it yields CASSLKWLDNSPLHF.

The chain couples TRBV27 to TRBJ1-5; 7 bases are a match to TRBD1. The V segment lost 4 bases and the J segment 7 bases; nucleotides outside the gene matches: 10. CDR1 MNHEY and CDR2 SMNVEV come from the germline V gene (reference sequence). The CDR3 is 15 residues long. In DNA form, the CDR3 reads TGTGCCAGCAGTTCCATCGGACAGGTAGGGCAGCCCCAGCATTTT. It is translated as CASSSIGQVGQPQHF.

This clone was seen just once. This sequence joins TRBV2 and TRBJ1-2; no clear D gene. The V gene lost 2 bases and the J gene lost 4 bases, with 8 bases spanning the gap. The CDR3 spans 13 residues. Germline CDR1 is SNHLY and CDR2 is FYNNEI. The CDR3: CASSELGLYGYTF. CDR3 nucleotides: TGTGCCAGCAGTGAATTGGGCCTCTATGGCTACACCTTC.